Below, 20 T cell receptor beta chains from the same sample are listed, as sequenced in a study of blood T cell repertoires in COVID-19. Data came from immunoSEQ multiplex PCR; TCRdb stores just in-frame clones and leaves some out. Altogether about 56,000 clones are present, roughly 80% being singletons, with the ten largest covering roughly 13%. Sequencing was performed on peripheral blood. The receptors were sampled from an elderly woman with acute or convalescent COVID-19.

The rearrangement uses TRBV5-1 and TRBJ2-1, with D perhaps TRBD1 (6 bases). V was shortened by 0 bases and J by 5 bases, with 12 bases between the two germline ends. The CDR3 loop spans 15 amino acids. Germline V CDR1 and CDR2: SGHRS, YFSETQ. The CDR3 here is CASSLARTAHNEQFF. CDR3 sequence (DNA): TGCGCCAGCAGCTTGGCGAGGACAGCACACAATGAGCAGTTCTTC.

This CDR3 reads CASSQVGAHGYTF. The CDR3 DNA sequence: TGTGCCAGCAGCCAAGTGGGGGCACATGGCTACACCTTC. This chain uses TRBV3-1 (or the pseudogene TRBV3-2) with TRBJ1-2; tentative D call: TRBD1 (6 bases). V gave up 1 base and J gave up 6 bases, with 9 bases separating them. Germline V lookup: CDR1 LGHDT, CDR2 YNNKEL (reference sequence). This CDR3 has 13 amino acids.

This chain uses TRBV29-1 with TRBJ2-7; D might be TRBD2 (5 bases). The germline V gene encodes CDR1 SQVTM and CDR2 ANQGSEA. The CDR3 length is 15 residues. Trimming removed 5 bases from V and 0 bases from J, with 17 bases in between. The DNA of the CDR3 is TGCAGCGTTCTCGCCGCGGCTAGCAACTCCTACGAGCAGTACTTC. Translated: CSVLAAASNSYEQYF.

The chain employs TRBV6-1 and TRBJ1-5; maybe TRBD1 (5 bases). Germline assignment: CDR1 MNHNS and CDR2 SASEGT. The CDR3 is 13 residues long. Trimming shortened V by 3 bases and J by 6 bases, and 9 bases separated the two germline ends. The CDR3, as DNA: TGTGCCAGCAGTGAGGGGGGAACTCAGCCCCAGCATTTT. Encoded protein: CASSEGGTQPQHF.

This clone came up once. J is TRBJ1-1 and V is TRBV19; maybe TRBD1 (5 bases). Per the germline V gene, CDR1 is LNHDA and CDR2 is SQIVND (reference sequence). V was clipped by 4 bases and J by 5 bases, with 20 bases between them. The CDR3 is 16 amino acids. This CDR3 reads CASSKLAAGGGTEAFF. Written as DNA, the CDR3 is TGTGCCAGTAGTAAGCTTGCGGCGGGGGGAGGTACTGAAGCTTTCTTT.

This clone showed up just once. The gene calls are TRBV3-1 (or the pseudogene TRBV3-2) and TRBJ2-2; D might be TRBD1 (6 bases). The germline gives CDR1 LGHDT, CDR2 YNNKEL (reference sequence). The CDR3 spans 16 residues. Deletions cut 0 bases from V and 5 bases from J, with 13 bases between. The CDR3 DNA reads TGTGCCAGCAGCCAAGATGGGAACAGGGTGACCGGGGAGCTGTTTTTT. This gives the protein CASSQDGNRVTGELFF.

This CDR3 is CASSVTQNYGYTF. CDR3 coding DNA: TGTGCCAGCAGCGTAACACAGAACTATGGCTACACCTTC. The gene calls are TRBV9 and TRBJ1-2, with D uncertain. Trimming took 1 base from V and 2 from J, leaving 6 bases between them. The germline V gene has CDR1 SGDLS and CDR2 YYNGEE. The CDR3 runs 13 residues.

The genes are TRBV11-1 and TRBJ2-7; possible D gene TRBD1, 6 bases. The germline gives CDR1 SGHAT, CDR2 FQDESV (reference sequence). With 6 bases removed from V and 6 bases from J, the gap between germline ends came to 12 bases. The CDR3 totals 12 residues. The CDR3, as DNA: TGTGCCAGCAGTCGAACAGGGACCGAGCAGTACTTC. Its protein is CASSRTGTEQYF. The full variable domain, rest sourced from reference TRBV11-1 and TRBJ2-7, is EAEVAQSPRYKITEKSQAVAFWCDPISGHATLYWYRQILGQGPELLVQFQDESVVDDSQLPKDRFSAERLKGVDSTLKIQPAELGDSAMYLCASSRTGTEQYFGPGTRLTVT.

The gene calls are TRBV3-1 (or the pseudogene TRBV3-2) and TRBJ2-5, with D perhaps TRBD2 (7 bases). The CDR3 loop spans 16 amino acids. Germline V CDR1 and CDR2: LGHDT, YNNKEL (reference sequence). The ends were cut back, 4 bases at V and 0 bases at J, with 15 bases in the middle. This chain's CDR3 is CASSLRGGPYQETQYF. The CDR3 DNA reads TGTGCCAGCAGCCTCCGCGGGGGCCCGTACCAAGAGACCCAGTACTTC.

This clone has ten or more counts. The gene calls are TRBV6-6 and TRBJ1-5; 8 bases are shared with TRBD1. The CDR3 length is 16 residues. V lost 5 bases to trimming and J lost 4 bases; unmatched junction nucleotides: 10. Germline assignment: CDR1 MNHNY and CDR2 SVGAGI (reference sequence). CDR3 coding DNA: TGTGCCAGCAGTACCCTCGACAGGGACAGGAATCAGCCCCAGCATTTT. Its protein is CASSTLDRDRNQPQHF.

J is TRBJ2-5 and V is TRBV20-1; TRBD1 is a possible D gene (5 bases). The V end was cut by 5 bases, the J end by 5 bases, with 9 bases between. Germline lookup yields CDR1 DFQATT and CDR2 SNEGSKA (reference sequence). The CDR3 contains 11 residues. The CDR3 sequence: CSALKGETQYF. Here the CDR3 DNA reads TGCAGTGCTCTTAAGGGGGAGACCCAGTACTTC.

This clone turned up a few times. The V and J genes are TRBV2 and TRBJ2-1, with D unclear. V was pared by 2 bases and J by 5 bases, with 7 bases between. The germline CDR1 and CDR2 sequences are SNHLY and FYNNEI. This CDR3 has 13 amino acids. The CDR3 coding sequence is TGTGCCAGCAGTGAACCATTCCACAATGAGCAGTTCTTC. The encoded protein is CASSEPFHNEQFF.

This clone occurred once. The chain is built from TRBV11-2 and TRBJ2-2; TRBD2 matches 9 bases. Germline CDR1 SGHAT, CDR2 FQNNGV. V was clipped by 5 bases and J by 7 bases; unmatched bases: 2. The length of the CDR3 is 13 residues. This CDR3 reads CASSRSGSGELFF. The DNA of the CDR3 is TGTGCCAGCAGCCGTAGCGGGAGCGGGGAGCTGTTTTTT.

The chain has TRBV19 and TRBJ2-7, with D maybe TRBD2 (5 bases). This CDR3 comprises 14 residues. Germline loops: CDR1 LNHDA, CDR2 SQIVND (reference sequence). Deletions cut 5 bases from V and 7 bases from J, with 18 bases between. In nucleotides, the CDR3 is TGTGCCAGTAGTTCCTTTGGCAGTACGGGAGAGCAGTACTTC. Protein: CASSSFGSTGEQYF.

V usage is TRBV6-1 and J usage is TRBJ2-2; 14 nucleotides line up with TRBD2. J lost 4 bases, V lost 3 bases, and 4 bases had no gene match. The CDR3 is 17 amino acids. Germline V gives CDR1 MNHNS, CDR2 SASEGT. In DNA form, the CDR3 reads TGTGCCAGCAGTGATGGGACTAGCGGGGGACCCACCGGGGAGCTGTTTTTT. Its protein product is CASSDGTSGGPTGELFF.

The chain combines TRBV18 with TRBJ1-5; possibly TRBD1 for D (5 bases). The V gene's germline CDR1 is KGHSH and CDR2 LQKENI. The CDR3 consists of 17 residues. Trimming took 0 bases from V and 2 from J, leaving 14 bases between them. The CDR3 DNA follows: TGTGCCAGCTCACCACCTGGAGGGGCGCCGGGCAATCAGCCCCAGCATTTT. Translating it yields CASSPPGGAPGNQPQHF.

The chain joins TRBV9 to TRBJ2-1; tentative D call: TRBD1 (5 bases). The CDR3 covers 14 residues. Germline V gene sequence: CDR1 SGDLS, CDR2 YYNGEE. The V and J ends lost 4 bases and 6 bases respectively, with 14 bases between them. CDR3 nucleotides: TGTGCCAGCAGCCCCAGGGTAGTCGTCAATGAGCAGTTCTTC. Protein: CASSPRVVVNEQFF.

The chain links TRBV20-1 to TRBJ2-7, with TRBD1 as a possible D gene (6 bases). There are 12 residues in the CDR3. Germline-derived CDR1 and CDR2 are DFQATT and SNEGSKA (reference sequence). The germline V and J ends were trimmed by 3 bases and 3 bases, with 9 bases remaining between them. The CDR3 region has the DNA TGCAGTGCTAGTGGCAGGGGCTACGAGCAGTACTTC. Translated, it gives CSASGRGYEQYF.

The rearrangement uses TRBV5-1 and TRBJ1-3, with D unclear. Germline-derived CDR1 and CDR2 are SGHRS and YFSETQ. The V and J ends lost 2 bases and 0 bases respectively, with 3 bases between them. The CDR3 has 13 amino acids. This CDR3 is CASSFNSGNTIYF. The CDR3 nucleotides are TGCGCCAGCAGCTTTAACTCTGGAAACACCATATATTTT.

The CDR3 loop reads CASTYRGGDAYGYTF. The CDR3 coding sequence is TGTGCCAGCACCTACCGCGGGGGGGATGCCTATGGCTACACCTTC. This rearrangement joins TRBV3-1 (or the pseudogene TRBV3-2) to TRBJ1-2; a possible D gene is TRBD1 (5 bases). The germline CDR1 and CDR2 sequences are LGHDT and YNNKEL (reference sequence). CDR3 size: 15 residues. V was cut by 7 bases and J by 4 bases, with 19 bases left in between.